This T cell receptor beta chain was identified in a study of identifying expanded T cells in peripheral blood. Study results and limitations: Over about two and four weeks, about 15 and 19 clones changed, versus around 1.3 between replicates. Variance in clone template counts between roughly two-week samples significantly increased with total template count across all healthy donors.

This table comes from immunoSEQ multiplex PCR, and its TCRdb copy is limited to in-frame clones, with some not included. The sample yields approximately 79,000 clones, roughly 90% seen once. V gave up 5 bases and J gave up 4 bases; unmatched junction bases: 6. CDR1 is SGHTA, CDR2 FQGNSA, per germline. CDR3 length: 14 residues. During the collection period, no donor immune events like infections were recorded. With respect to this clone: Its antigen is not identified.

The chain is built from TRBV7-2 and TRBJ1-1; 8 nucleotides match TRBD1. The source of this sequence is a person aged 18 to 75 in good health. The specimen was blood. The CDR3 is CASSKTGDSTEAFF. CDR3 nucleotide sequence: TGTGCCAGCAGCAAGACAGGGGATAGCACTGAAGCTTTCTTT.